The present entry profiles one T cell receptor beta chain with its context. Its antigen is unknown. Healthy bone marrow donors formed the donor group. 13 Jbeta primers and 60 Vbeta primers were used for the PCR. The assay was immunoSEQ multiplex PCR, and TCRdb's table has in-frame clones only and misses some. There are under 200,000 clones in the sample; approximately 78% occur only once, and 1.7% lies in the top ten. This entry is derived from a study of cytomegalovirus exposure and HLA in healthy donors. Study summary: Among the 300 to 400 donors who were genotyped, 81% fell in the genetic ancestry cluster that is associated with self-reported Caucasian donors. General study findings and limits: When analyzed later, a missense DCLRE1C variant was found to be linked to TCR beta V- and J-gene trimming. It was in a later analysis that TCR association rates were seen to vary by HLA locus, highest for DRB1 and lowest for HLA-C.

CDR3 length equals 17 residues. The TCR sequence derives from a woman aged 18 to 35 in good health and CMV-seronegative. This rearrangement joins TRBV21-1 to TRBJ2-5; the D call of TRBD2 is as the table states it, not checked on the DNA. TRBV21-1 is listed as a pseudogene. Source material: PBMCs. CDR3 bases: TGTGCCAGCAGCAAATTGGCCCTAGTCATCTGTCAAGAGACCCAGTACTTC. It encodes CASSKLALVICQETQYF.